Following are 20 T cell receptor beta chains from one sample sequenced in a study of tumor-infiltrating lymphocytes in primary liver carcinoma. Joint extraction of RNA and DNA used roughly 20-32 mg of bulk tissue that was unsorted. The researchers produced TCR beta cDNA from 400 to 650 ng total RNA with a constant-region primer. Libraries of TCR beta came from three nested multiplex PCR rounds with slightly modified ARM-PCR. The first two PCR rounds used TRBV1-TRBV30 forward primers with a C-beta reverse primer, roughly 10 cycles each. MiXCR, applied by TCRdb to the multiplex PCR reads, yields one record per CDR3 protein. The sample has around 100,000 distinct CDR3 sequences; about 67% are singletons. Sequencing was performed on liver tumor tissue from sampling region 2. As to subset: tumor region T2, inferior pole. These receptors all stem from a woman aged 55-69 years with primary liver carcinoma and hepatitis B virus infection.

This rearrangement joins TRBV5-4 to TRBJ2-3; D may be TRBD2 (6 bases). CDR3 length equals 14 residues. Germline V gene sequence: CDR1 SGHNT, CDR2 YYREEE (reference sequence). Between the trimmed V and J ends, which lost 4 bases and 14 bases, there was a span of 23 bases. CDR3 region: CASSRGLYTDTPYF. In DNA form, the CDR3 reads TGTGCCAGCAGCCGGGGACTGTACACAGATACACCGTATTTT.

The rearrangement links TRBV12-3 or TRBV12-4 to TRBJ2-7; no firm D call. The CDR3 loop spans 14 amino acids. V lost 5 bases, J lost 3 bases, and 14 bases lay in between. CDR3 sequence: CASSRSIPHYEQYF. In DNA form, the CDR3 reads TGTGCCAGCAGTAGAAGTATACCTCACTACGAGCAGTACTTC.

Note on this clonotype: The junction departs from the called germline gene at one end, perhaps through a read error. The rearrangement links TRBV11-2 to TRBJ2-2; maybe TRBD2 (5 bases). This CDR3 region has 15 residues. Germline values: CDR1 SGHAT, CDR2 FQNNGV. For the CDR3, the DNA is TGTGCCAGCAACCCTCCGCAAGGACCGAACGGGGAGCTGGTTTTT. Translated, it gives CASNPPQGPNGELVF.

As for this clonotype: The junction departs from the called germline gene at one end, perhaps through a read error. The chain carries TRBV7-9 and TRBJ2-1; 7 bases fit TRBD2. This CDR3 region has 18 residues. Per germline, CDR1 SEHNR and CDR2 FQNEAQ (reference sequence). DNA for the CDR3: TGTGCCAGCAGCTTACGGGGCGGGAGCCGTAACCCAACCAATGAGCACTTCTTC. Protein product: CASSLRGGSRNPTNEHFF.

Concerning this clonotype itself: The missing conserved phenylalanine or tryptophan at the end of this CDR3 makes a read error likely. The chain employs TRBV12-3 or TRBV12-4 and TRBJ1-1; TRBD1 aligns across 8 bases. The length of the CDR3 is 16 residues. CDR3 DNA sequence: TGTGTCAGCAGTGCAGGAACCGGACAGGGGAACACTGAAGCTTTCCTT. This gives the protein CVSSAGTGQGNTEAFL.

The chain employs TRBV11-2 and TRBJ2-2; D not certain. The CDR3 is 15 residues long. With 9 bases removed from V and 5 bases from J, the gap between germline ends came to 19 bases. Germline lookup yields CDR1 SGHAT and CDR2 FQNNGV. The chain's CDR3 is CARSARLVGTGELFF. The CDR3 nucleotides read TGTGCCAGGAGCGCCCGACTGGTAGGAACCGGGGAGCTGTTTTTT.

On this clonotype: A junction boundary mismatches the germline segment, possibly from a read error. V usage is TRBV12-3 or TRBV12-4 and J usage is TRBJ2-1; 7 bases are a match to TRBD1. The CDR3 contains 17 residues. The CDR3, as DNA: TGTGCCAGCAGTGGGGTTGCCCCTGGACAGGTCTCCAATGAGCCGTTCTTC. Its translation: CASSGVAPGQVSNEPFF.

Points on this clonotype: One junction end does not reproduce the germline sequence, and a read error may be involved. This rearrangement joins TRBV11-2 to TRBJ2-1; D is ambiguous. Per the germline V gene, CDR1 is SGHAT and CDR2 is FQNNGV. This CDR3 spans 13 amino acids. For the CDR3, the DNA is TGTGCCATCAGCTTCGTAGCAGGTAATGAGCAGTTCTTC. Its translation is CAISFVAGNEQFF.

A remark on this clonotype: At one boundary the junction diverges from the germline segment, which might be a read error. The rearrangement joins TRBV11-3 to TRBJ2-1, with unresolved D. Germline V gene data show CDR1 as SGHNT and CDR2 as YENEEA. The CDR3 has 14 residues. The CDR3 sequence: CASSSQRSYTEQFF. The CDR3 nucleotides read TGTGCCAGCAGCTCCCAGAGGTCCTACACTGAGCAGTTCTTC.

Concerning this clonotype: At one of its ends the junction is not consistent with the germline gene, which may arise from a read error. The V gene is TRBV6-1, the J gene TRBJ1-2; D remains unclear. Germline values: CDR1 MNHNS, CDR2 SASEGT. The CDR3 sequence is 13 residues long. The CDR3 loop is CASSKISYCGYTF. In DNA form, the CDR3 reads TGTGCCAGCAGCAAAATCAGTTACTGTGGCTATACCTTC.

This clonotype was seen just once. The chain carries TRBV29-1 and TRBJ2-3; 9 nucleotides line up with TRBD2. Trimming cost V 3 bases and J 5 bases; bases outside gene matches: 3. Germline CDR1 reads SQVTM; CDR2 reads ANQGSEA. The CDR3 runs to 13 residues. The CDR3: CSVESSGIDTQYF. CDR3 bases: TGCAGCGTTGAGTCTAGCGGGATAGATACGCAGTATTTT.

Turning to this clonotype: This likely comes from a read error, as the CDR3 has no conserved phenylalanine or tryptophan at its end. The rearrangement joins TRBV11-2 to TRBJ2-1, with TRBD1 identical over 7 bases. This CDR3 spans 17 amino acids. The germline V gene encodes CDR1 SGHAT and CDR2 FQNNGV. CDR3 nucleotide sequence: TGTACCAGCAGCTTACGACCGGGACAGAGATTCTATAATGAGCAGTTCCTC. This translates into CTSSLRPGQRFYNEQFL.

This clonotype is medium-sized in the sample. CDR3 DNA sequence: TGTGCCACCCAGAGACCTAACTACAATGAGCAGTTCTTC. Its translation is CATQRPNYNEQFF. This sequence joins TRBV11-3 and TRBJ2-1; D gene uncertain. Trimming took 10 bases from V and 3 from J, leaving 13 bases between them. The CDR3 totals 13 residues. Germline CDR1 reads SGHNT; CDR2 reads YENEEA.

This clonotype has ten or more counts. The chain employs TRBV6-5 and TRBJ2-6, with no clear D. The CDR3 totals 12 residues. With 6 bases removed from V and 8 bases from J, the gap between germline ends came to 8 bases. Germline V gene sequence: CDR1 MNHEY, CDR2 SVGAGI. CDR3 DNA sequence: TGTGCCAGCAGCCCAGAGACCAACGTCCTGACTTTC. Amino acids: CASSPETNVLTF.

The V call is TRBV7-9, the J call TRBJ2-6, with 9 bases that match TRBD2. CDR3 length: 19 amino acids. Germline-derived CDR1 and CDR2 are SEHNR and FQNEAQ (reference sequence). The trim removed 5 bases at V and 2 bases at J, leaving 13 bases unmatched. The CDR3 coding sequence is TGTGCCAGCAGCCGCTATGTCCTAGCGGGGAAGACTGGGGCCAACGTCCTGACTTTC. It codes for CASSRYVLAGKTGANVLTF.

The chain links TRBV11-2 to TRBJ2-7; D gene ambiguous. The V gene's germline CDR1 is SGHAT and CDR2 FQNNGV. V lost 4 bases and J lost 6, with 22 bases in between. This CDR3 region has 16 residues. This chain's CDR3 is CASSYGARTSGREQYF. The CDR3 coding sequence is TGTGCCAGCAGCTACGGCGCGAGGACCTCAGGACGCGAGCAGTACTTC.

This clonotype was found a few times. This may be a read error, as it is one base from a much larger clone. V gene TRBV7-8 combines with J gene TRBJ2-1, with a possible D match to TRBD2 (6 bases). The V gene lost 5 bases and the J gene lost 7 bases, with 15 bases spanning the gap. Germline loops: CDR1 SGHVS, CDR2 FQNEAQ. The CDR3 extends over 14 amino acids. CDR3 nucleotide sequence: TGTGCCAGCAGCCACCAGGAGGGGAGGAATGAGCAGTTCTTC. Its protein product is CASSHQEGRNEQFF.

Note on this clonotype: At one end the junction does not follow the germline gene, possibly because of a read error. J is TRBJ2-1 and V is TRBV30; 7 positions agree with TRBD1. This CDR3 comprises 14 residues. Germline V gene lookup returns CDR1 GTSNPN and CDR2 SVGIG (reference sequence). CDR3 protein: CAWSLGTEANERFF. The CDR3 DNA sequence: TGTGCCTGGTCCCTCGGGACAGAGGCCAATGAGCGGTTCTTC.

On this clonotype itself: A read error may produce the germline difference seen at one junction end. The genes are TRBV12-3 or TRBV12-4 and TRBJ2-7; TRBD2 aligns across 9 bases. The CDR3 length is 15 residues. The DNA of the CDR3 is TGTACCAGCAGCCAAGAAGCGGGAGGTCGGAACGAGCAGTACTTC. The encoded protein is CTSSQEAGGRNEQYF.

This clonotype turned up a few times. The chain employs TRBV7-9 and TRBJ1-6; D perhaps matches TRBD1 (5 bases). The CDR3 totals 15 residues. CDR1 and CDR2 (germline): SEHNR, FQNEAQ (reference sequence). V shed 1 base and J shed 5 bases, with 9 bases lying between them. The CDR3 is CASSLGGGNNSPLHF. CDR3 DNA sequence: TGTGCCAGCAGCTTAGGGGGGGGAAATAATTCACCCCTCCACTTT.